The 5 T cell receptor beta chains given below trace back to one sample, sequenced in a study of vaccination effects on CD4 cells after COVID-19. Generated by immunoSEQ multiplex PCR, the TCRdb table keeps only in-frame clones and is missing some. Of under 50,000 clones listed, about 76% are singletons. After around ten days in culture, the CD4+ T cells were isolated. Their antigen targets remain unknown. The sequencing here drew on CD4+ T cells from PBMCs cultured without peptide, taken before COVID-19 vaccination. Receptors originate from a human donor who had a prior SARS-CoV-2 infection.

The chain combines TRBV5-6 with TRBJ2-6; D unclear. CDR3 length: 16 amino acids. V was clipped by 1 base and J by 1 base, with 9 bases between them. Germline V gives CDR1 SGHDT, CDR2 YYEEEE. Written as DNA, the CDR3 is TGTGCCAGCAGCTTGCCCGGACGGTCTGGGGCCAACGTCCTGACTTTC. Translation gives CASSLPGRSGANVLTF.

CDR3 in DNA: TGTGCCAGCAGCTTAGGAGGCTCCCGGTCTAACTATGGCTACACCTTC. Translating gives CASSLGGSRSNYGYTF. The gene calls are TRBV7-9 and TRBJ1-2; D is ambiguous. Germline V lookup: CDR1 SEHNR, CDR2 FQNEAQ (reference sequence). This CDR3 region has 16 residues. The V end lost 1 base, the J end lost 0 bases, and 12 bases lay between the germline ends.

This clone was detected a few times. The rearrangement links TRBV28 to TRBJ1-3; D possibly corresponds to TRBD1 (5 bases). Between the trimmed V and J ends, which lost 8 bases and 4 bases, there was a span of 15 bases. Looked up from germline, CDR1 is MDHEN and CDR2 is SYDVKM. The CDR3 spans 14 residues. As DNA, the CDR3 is TGTGCCAGCTGTTCAGGGTTTAAGGGAAACACCATATATTTT. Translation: CASCSGFKGNTIYF.

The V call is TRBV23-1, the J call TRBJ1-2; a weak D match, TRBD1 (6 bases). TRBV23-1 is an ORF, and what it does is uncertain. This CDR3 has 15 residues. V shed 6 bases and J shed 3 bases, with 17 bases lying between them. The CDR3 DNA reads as TGCGCCAGCAGACCTAGGGGGGGGCCTCACTATGGCTACACCTTC. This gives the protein CASRPRGGPHYGYTF.

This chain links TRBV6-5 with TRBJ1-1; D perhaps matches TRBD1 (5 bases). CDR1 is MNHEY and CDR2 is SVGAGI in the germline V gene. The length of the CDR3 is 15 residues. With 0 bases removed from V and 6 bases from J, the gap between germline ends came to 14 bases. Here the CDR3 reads CASSYSGDGNPEAFF. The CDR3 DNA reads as TGTGCCAGCAGTTACTCGGGGGACGGGAATCCTGAAGCTTTCTTT.